This T cell receptor beta chain stems from a study of T-cell memory formation after mild COVID-19 (dated by TCRdb to 2020 to 2022). With respect to the entire study: TCR sequence clusters from the two donors were found to be largely donor specific. In two donors, T-cell clones that expanded and contracted after mild COVID-19 were followed by sequencing TCRalpha and TCRbeta repertoires longitudinally. Two young, previously healthy adult volunteers, one female and one male, were included in the cohort.

A remark on this clonotype: Its recognized antigen is unknown. No base qualities exist here, and no much larger clone lies one base off it.

Data came from an Illumina NovaSeq 6000. TCRalpha and TCRbeta cDNA libraries were constructed by 5'RACE with constant-segment primers, with sample barcodes and unique molecular identifiers being introduced. Trizol reagent was used to extract RNA from every sample. Amplification of the libraries took two PCR steps, and the second step added a second sample barcode plus Illumina TruSeq adapters. Libraries were sequenced on an Illumina NovaSeq with 2 x 150 bp paired-end reads. In the source study's methods: Demultiplexing of reads and collapsing into UMI-guided consensus sequences were performed with migec v1.2.7. Using mixcr v2.1.11, the UMI consensuses were aligned to TRA and TRB V and J templates and assembled into clonotypes. Expanded or contracted clonotypes were those called significant by both edgeR and NoisET, with noise models trained on biological replicates. edgeR calls used a false discovery rate-adjusted p below 0.01 and a log2 fold-change threshold of 1. As an exploratory analysis of dynamics, max-normalized trajectories of the 1000 most abundant clonotypes were examined with PCA combined with hierarchical clustering. Each responding clone was given a CD4 or CD8 phenotype based on the CD4+ and CD8+ repertoires, which had been sequenced separately. TCRdb passed the public sequencing reads through fastp at Q25 and MiXCR, retaining productive beta sequences. Every CDR3 protein is listed once, alongside the most common genes and DNA of its rows. TCRdb's processing, not the study's, gives the V and J calls here. This sample has 300,000 to 400,000 distinct CDR3 sequences in its table, and roughly 15% of those were observed once. About 20% of the sample is taken by the ten largest.

Ficoll-Paque density gradient centrifugation was used to isolate PBMCs. V is cut back by 3 bases and J by 5 bases, with 3 bases in the junction unmatched. The CDR3 contains 14 residues, cysteine and phenylalanine counted. Of the read, only the CDR3 DNA is kept; its 42 bases are in frame from base 1. CDR1 and CDR2 (SGHTS, YDEGEE) derive from the germline V gene. What the study reported, not specific to this receptor: Clones that contracted from day 15 to 85 showed balanced CD4/CD8 phenotypes, whereas a second wave of clones that expanded from day 15 to 37 leaned towards CD4+. Only a couple of mild cases were covered by the study, and larger cohorts that include severe cases with pre-infection samples were considered necessary. Contracting CD4+ clones turned up mainly in the CM and EM memory subsets, whereas EMRA was where CD8+ clones were enriched. Whether the second-wave clones peaking on day 37 were SARS-CoV-2 specific was not confirmed. The detection of some responding clones in pre-infection memory suggests that pre-existing cross-reactive memory T cells joined the SARS-CoV-2 response.

The rearrangement combines TRBV5-8 with TRBJ2-1, with TRBD1 identical over 9 junction bases. The sequence was obtained from a man aged 18 to 30 who had mild COVID-19 (a few samples of this study predate the infection). The sample titles of this study are shuffled in the database, so cell type and time point are left out; the donor was told from shared clones. Sequencing input: PBMCs or a T cell subset sorted from them (not recorded which). The CDR3 region has the sequence CASSSGTGHNEQFF. The nucleotide sequence is TGTGCCAGCAGCTCCGGGACAGGGCACAATGAGCAGTTCTTC.